The 10 T cell receptor beta chains in this list originate from one sample, sequenced in a study of T cell repertoires in cytomegalovirus infection (dated by TCRdb to 2018 to 2020). Their antigens remain unidentified. TCRdb lists the instrument as Illumina HiSeq 1500. Starting from the raw public reads, TCRdb applied fastp trimming at Q25, assembled clones with MiXCR and retained in-frame beta chains. Each record represents a unique CDR3 protein, reported with the most common genes and DNA among its rows. The sample has tens of thousands of distinct CDR3 sequences on record, 20% of them singletons. Approximately 68% of the sample is in the top ten clones. The sample's treatment or condition, from its label and the paper: in vitro stimulation with specific CMV peptide epitopes to enrich CMV-specific T cells. This specimen was CD8+ T cells from cultured PBMCs, taken from culture after CMV antigen stimulation. The source of these receptors is a human donor in good health (CMV status not recorded). Some clones in this sample may be carry-over from other donors' samples.

This clonotype was observed a few times. The gene calls are TRBV27 and TRBJ2-7; D is ambiguous. The germline V gene has CDR1 MNHEY and CDR2 SMNVEV (reference sequence). V dropped 8 bases and J dropped 0 bases, with 17 bases sitting between them. CDR3 size: 15 residues. CDR3 nucleotide sequence: TGTGCCAGCGCCTTAGGGTCAGCTAGCTCCTACGAGCAGTACTTC. Translating it yields CASALGSASSYEQYF.

This clonotype was seen more than once but under ten times. The chain is built from TRBV11-3 and TRBJ2-1, with D unclear. V dropped 2 bases and J dropped 6 bases, with 11 bases sitting between them. Germline V gives CDR1 SGHNT, CDR2 YENEEA. The CDR3 length is 14 residues. The CDR3, as DNA: TGTGCCAGCAGCTTAAATAGGGCAGGCAATGAGCAGTTCTTC. This codes for CASSLNRAGNEQFF.

This clonotype was detected a few times. The chain uses TRBV7-2 and TRBJ1-3; D is undetermined. Germline V gene sequence: CDR1 SGHTA, CDR2 FQGNSA. Trimming left V 1 base short and J 0 bases short, with 4 bases between. CDR3 length equals 14 residues. The CDR3 region has the DNA TGTGCCAGCAGCTTAGACAGCTCTGGAAACACCATATATTTT. It specifies CASSLDSSGNTIYF.

The J gene is TRBJ2-5, the V gene TRBV7-2; no definite D call. Per the germline V gene, CDR1 is SGHTA and CDR2 is FQGNSA. This CDR3 has 14 residues. The V and J ends lost 2 bases and 2 bases respectively, with 9 bases between them. CDR3 sequence: CASSLRQKQETQYF. The CDR3 DNA follows: TGTGCCAGCAGCTTACGGCAGAAGCAAGAGACCCAGTACTTC. The full variable domain, in which reference TRBV7-2 and TRBJ2-5 provide the parts outside the CDR3, is GAGVSQSPSNKVTEKGKDVELRCDPISGHTALYWYRQSLGQGLEFLIYFQGNSAPDKSGLPSDRFSAERTGGSVSTLTIQRTQQEDSAVYLCASSLRQKQETQYFGPGTRLLVL.

CDR3 coding DNA: TGTGCCAGCAGCATCCCCCCCAGTCAGTACTTC. As protein: CASSIPPSQYF. This rearrangement joins TRBV7-9 to TRBJ2-4; D is undetermined. Looked up from germline, CDR1 is SEHNR and CDR2 is FQNEAQ (reference sequence). The CDR3 is 11 amino acids. With 5 bases removed from V and 12 bases from J, the gap between germline ends came to 11 bases.

The chain uses TRBV28 and TRBJ1-5, with a tentative D call TRBD1 (6 bases). The CDR3 sequence is 14 residues long. CDR1 and CDR2 from the germline V gene are MDHEN and SYDVKM. The ends were cut back, 2 bases at V and 6 bases at J, with 11 bases in the middle. DNA for the CDR3: TGTGCCAGCAGTTTAAGGGGGAGGGGTCAGCCCCAGCATTTT. This codes for CASSLRGRGQPQHF.

J is TRBJ2-2 and V is TRBV20-1; no definite D call. The CDR3 is 16 residues long. V was shortened by 0 bases and J by 8 bases, with 19 bases between the two germline ends. Germline V gene lookup returns CDR1 DFQATT and CDR2 SNEGSKA (reference sequence). The CDR3 coding sequence is TGCAGTGCTAGAGATGCCCACCCCCTTGGTCCAGGGGAGCTGTTTTTT. Residues: CSARDAHPLGPGELFF.

The chain joins TRBV7-6 to TRBJ2-3, with 8 bases that match TRBD2. CDR1 is SGHVS, CDR2 FNYEAQ, per germline. This CDR3 is 15 amino acids long. J gave up 2 bases and V 7 bases, and 8 bases lay outside the gene matches. The DNA for the CDR3 is TGTGCCAGCACCGGGGGCGGGGGGCTCACAGATACGCAGTATTTT. It translates to CASTGGGGLTDTQYF.

This clonotype came up many times. V gene TRBV7-9 combines with J gene TRBJ1-2, with D uncertain. CDR3 size: 13 residues. Per germline, CDR1 SEHNR and CDR2 FQNEAQ (reference sequence). V was clipped by 5 bases and J by 8 bases, with 15 bases between them. In DNA, the CDR3 is TGTGCCAGCAGCGGCAACTTAGGGTGGGGCTACACCTTC. It is translated as CASSGNLGWGYTF.

The chain joins TRBV7-8 to TRBJ2-1, with 7 nucleotides matching TRBD1. CDR1 is SGHVS, CDR2 FQNEAQ, per germline. Unmatched junction bases numbered 7, after V lost 4 bases and J lost 7 bases. The CDR3 runs 14 residues. The CDR3 is CASSSPKTGNEQFF. CDR3 coding DNA: TGTGCCAGCAGCTCACCTAAGACAGGGAATGAGCAGTTCTTC.